This entry features one T cell receptor (beta chain) sequence. Its antigen target is currently unknown. No clone much larger than this one lies a single base away; base qualities are absent. The sample belongs to a study of cytomegalovirus exposure and HLA in healthy donors (dated by TCRdb to about 2017). Looking at the study overall: An earlier analysis of approximately 640 of the donors reported 250 to 350 Gb of sequence data and approximately 110 million unique TCR beta sequences from 150 million to 200 million T cells. All discovery cohort repertoires had been generated using a single sequencing platform. The number of donors typed differed by locus, with roughly 620-640 for A, B, C, DRB1 and DQB1, more than 500 for DQA1, 600 to 610 for DPA1, and some 470 for DPB1. Approximately 310 gigabases of sequencing data and tens of millions of unique TCR sequences were included in an early release covering roughly 700 HLA-typed donors. Across approximately 400 genotyped donors of the cohort, an average of approximately 240,000 unique TCR beta nucleotide sequences per donor were sequenced, and 15% to 20% of those sequences were non-productive. A later genetic analysis used genome-wide SNP genotypes for about 55% of the 666 donors, treating that subset as a discovery cohort. The later analysis used no new phenotypic data to find candidate immune exposures, relying instead on TCR beta sequences and their occurrence across donors. Besides the first cohort of roughly 640 subjects, a separate validation cohort made up of 120 or so different subjects was used. In a later analysis, previously published TCR beta repertoires from hundreds of donors were re-analyzed and high-resolution HLA genotyping was added so that TCR occurrence patterns could be studied. The study was designed to test whether signatures of past pathogen exposure could be identified by cataloging public T cell receptors. Roughly 5 DR-DQ haplotypes were treated as single units for association and clustering because of strong linkage in the cohort. Alongside the repertoire data, information on donor age, sex, ethnicity and CMV serostatus was compiled. In an earlier analysis of roughly 600 of the donors, high-throughput TCR beta sequencing was used to judge whether each TCR beta V gene segment behaved as functional or pseudogenic. Of the roughly 390 genotyped donors, more than 75% were placed in the genetic ancestry cluster associated with self-reported Caucasian donors. To predict cytomegalovirus infection status, the study brought together high-throughput TCR immunosequencing, statistical association of individual TCRs with disease status, and machine learning. Class I and class II HLA loci were covered by the typing at four-digit resolution. The T cell repertoires of some 700 subjects were profiled by immunosequencing and related to cytomegalovirus serostatus.

The cohort comprised 670 or so healthy bone marrow donors. All cohort members were sampled while nominally healthy, although unrecorded immune exposures were likely present. The donor was CMV seronegative and was included in the group of hundreds of seronegative cohort members. A peripheral blood sample was provided by each donor, and peripheral blood mononuclear cells were used for TCR beta sequencing. The Qiagen DNeasy Blood Extraction Kit was used to extract genomic DNA from the blood cell samples. Broad study findings and their caveats: In a later analysis, most CMV-associated TCR beta chains were found to appear HLA-restricted, with HLA associations seemingly driven largely by CMV exposure. Immune exposure information for the cohort was limited to CMV serostatus. Most TCR sequences were observed very rarely across donors, whereas some public TCRs were present in many individuals. According to the authors, the approach could potentially be generalized to other disease states and immunological phenotypes. In vitro tests confirmed that three of the cytomegalovirus-associated TCR beta chains recognize cytomegalovirus antigens. Roughly uniform sequencing depth across donors was assumed in presence/absence analyses, although this assumption may not hold. The classifier was reported to diagnose cytomegalovirus status with high specificity and sensitivity in both the original and validation cohorts. Some IMGT-functional V segments, including TRBV6-2 and TRBV6-3, could not be told apart with the 87-base-pair reads, so those segments were excluded. When HLA alleles, especially DR and DQ, strongly co-occurred, attributing TCR associations to individual alleles was difficult. Broadly in line with IMGT annotations, most TCR beta V segments showed up in productive rearrangements about 90% or about 30% of the time in an earlier analysis of around 600 of the donors. This cohort had only TCR beta chains sequenced, and the lack of alpha or paired-chain data limited which features could be detected. In the study, 150 to 200 TCR beta chains were listed as associated with cytomegalovirus. Correlated functional status among segregating V segments might be attributable to linkage disequilibrium, but an unknown experimental factor could not be ruled out. Because HLA typing was unavailable for some donors at each locus, only the typed subset was used in association tests. In a later analysis, several top co-occurrence clusters were reported to appear linked to parvovirus B19, influenza, CMV and Epstein-Barr virus. A later genetic analysis associated a missense DCLRE1C variant with V-gene and J-gene trimming of TCR beta chains, and an independent cohort replicated the association. The earlier analysis of fewer than 750 of the donors excluded about 16 rarely observed V segments, including chromosome 9 orphons, because counts were too low. A later genetic analysis reported fewer N-insertions in productive TCRs among donors in an Asian-associated ancestry cluster than the roughly 620-donor mean. Compared with equally common non-associated chains, HLA-associated TCR beta chains in a later analysis were more clonally expanded and had lower generation probabilities. A cluster of highly shared sequence variants was judged likely to be a technical artifact of the sequencing pipeline. A further reported finding was that TCR beta sequences accurately predicted the HLA-A and HLA-B alleles for most subjects in the first cohort. In a later analysis, TCR association rates were found to vary across HLA loci, with the most associated TCRs seen for DRB1 alleles and the fewest for HLA-C alleles. Specific HLA alleles were associated with over 15,000 TCR beta sequences at a false discovery rate of 0.05 in a later analysis.

Library generation was performed with the immunoSEQ multiplex PCR assay. For the multiplex PCR, a mixture combining 60 forward primers for TCR Vbeta segments and 13 reverse primers for TCR Jbeta segments was used. The CDR3 region of rearranged TCR beta genes was amplified from genomic DNA with a multiplex PCR assay. The amplified TCR beta libraries were sequenced on the Illumina HiSeq System as 87-base-pair reads. The original methods were these. A later analysis tallied about 77 million unique TCR beta chains across the 640 or so repertoires, and 10 million to 11 million of those chains were shared by two or more donors. Raw reads were error-corrected and collapsed into unique sequences with a nearest-neighbor algorithm that merged closely related sequences to remove PCR and sequencing errors. To assign V, D and J gene segments, CDR3 sequences were aligned to IMGT reference sequences. For a sequence to be retained, a match of at least six nucleotides to both a V gene segment and a J gene segment was required. A rearrangement was called productive if the CDR3 had no stop codons and remained in frame with V and J, and every other rearrangement was called non-productive. Following IMGT convention, CDR3 was defined as the stretch from the second conserved V-encoded cysteine up to the conserved J-encoded phenylalanine. The earlier analysis of about 610 of the donors excluded any sequence lacking an unambiguous match to a single V gene segment. In an earlier analysis of several hundred of the donors, a V segment was called functional when productive rearrangements were above 56.7%, and segregating when the standard deviation between donors exceeded 5%. A statistical classification framework was built to diagnose cytomegalovirus status from the catalog of TCR beta chain sequences. In a later analysis, V and J genes were assigned by comparing TCR nucleotide sequences against IMGT/GENE-DB human TR gene sequences. In a later analysis, CDR3 sequences and most-parsimonious VDJ recombination scenarios were assigned using the TCRdist pipeline. In a later analysis, each TCR beta chain was defined by its CDR3 amino acid sequence together with its V-gene family, and reads lacking a unique V-gene family were excluded. To address suspected cross-contamination and a sequencing artifact, a later analysis removed over 500 highly shared, low-generation-probability nucleotide sequences. In a later analysis, a clonal expansion index was calculated for each public chain from normalized within-repertoire ranks of inferred template counts. Generation probabilities in a later analysis came from a VDJ recombination model fitted to out-of-frame rearrangements, and those results were checked against IGoR. In a later analysis, TCR-TCR, TCR-HLA and TCR-CMV co-occurrence was scored with hypergeometric tests, and a repertoire-size bias correction was applied to TCR pairs. In a later analysis, false discovery rates were estimated by permuting HLA or CMV assignments 20 times. In a later analysis, co-occurring TCRs were grouped using DBSCAN, with TCRdist sequence similarity added in when clustering inside HLA-allele-positive subsets. Repertoires with fewer than 30,000 or more than 120,000 public chains, plus five repertoires with anomalous nucleotide sharing, were excluded from co-occurrence clustering. TCRdb provides this immuneACCESS table in a form limited to in-frame rearrangements. Some clones are lacking; in checked studies, under half of them reflect an unresolved V gene, and why the rest are absent is not known. The DNA gave D and trimming, while V, J and clone size come from that table. This sample lists under 150,000 clones; around three quarters were detected once. The biggest ten clones account for roughly 2.2% of the sample.

V lost 4 bases and J lost 0 bases; the stretch between them is 17 bases long. The CDR3 sequence holds 16 residues, the cysteine and phenylalanine included. The kept DNA is CDR3 alone, 48 bases in frame from the first base. The germline V gene gives CDR1 as SGHRS and CDR2 as YFSETQ. This TCR derives from a man in his thirties or forties in good health and CMV-seronegative. The rearrangement joined TRBV5-1 to TRBJ2-7, with TRBD1 perhaps the D gene, on 5 matching bases. The sample consisted of PBMCs. Here the CDR3 is given as CASSPEQGIRSYEQYF. In nucleotides, the sequence is TGCGCCAGCAGCCCTGAGCAGGGTATTCGCTCCTACGAGCAGTACTTC.